This is a list of T cell receptor delta chains from one sample in a study of Vδ1+ human thymocytes. TCRdb re-called clones from the multiplex PCR reads using CATT. The profile covers under 25,000 delta-chain clones, with around 32% appearing a single time and roughly 1.5% taken by the ten largest. Sample: Vdelta1+ gamma-delta thymocytes from the thymus. These receptors came from a boy younger than two who had congenital heart surgery. Each CDR3 is given with its conserved first and last residue. D genes are given only for firm matches. Some rows mark clone size as missing; the rest say once, few, many or name a class of expanded clone.

TRDJ1,-,-,TRDV1,CALGELPARGLGLIF,TGTGCTCTTGGGGAACTCCCTGCGCGGGGCCTAGGACTCATCTTT
TRDJ3,few,TRDD3,TRDV1,CALGEPDLLASWGLTSWDTRQMFF,TGTGCTCTTGGGGAACCGGACCTCCTCGCTAGCTGGGGGCTGACCTCCTGGGACACCCGACAGATGTTTTTC
TRDJ1,few,TRDD3,TRDV1,CALGELRIRYRGMRDTDKLIF,TGTGCTCTTGGGGAACTTAGGATACGTTATCGGGGGATGAGGGACACCGATAAACTCATCTTT
TRDJ1,many,TRDD3,TRDV1,CALGERPPWYWGILTDKLIF,TGTGCTCTTGGGGAACGCCCCCCTTGGTACTGGGGGATACTCACCGATAAACTCATCTTT
TRDJ1,-,TRDD2,TRDV1,CALGEPPIPTWEEYSGRGTDKLIF,TGTGCTCTTGGGGAACCGCCCATTCCTACGTGGGAAGAGTACTCGGGGAGGGGCACCGATAAACTCATCTTT
TRDJ1,few,TRDD3,TRDV1,CALGLTRGFLHWGTPWDKLIF,TGTGCCCTTGGCCTAACCCGAGGCTTCTTACACTGGGGGACCCCCTGGGATAAACTCATCTTT
TRDJ1,-,-,TRDV1,CALGEFRCGSGYTDKLIF,TGTGCTCTTGGGGAATTTAGATGTGGATCCGGCTACACCGATAAACTCATCTTT
TRDJ1,-,TRDD3,TRDV1,CALGETPTYWGIHGSYTDRLIF,TGTGCTCTTGGGGAAACGCCCACGTACTGGGGGATACATGGGTCGTACACCGATAGACTCATCTTT
TRDJ1,few,TRDD3,TRDV1,CALGEPRVVYWGYTDKLIF,TGTGCTCTTGGGGAACCGAGAGTGGTGTACTGGGGGTACACCGATAAACTCATCTTT
TRDJ1,-,-,TRDV1,CALTRGDKLIF,TGTGCTCTAACACGGGGCGATAAACTCATCTTT
TRDJ1,few,-,TRDV1,CALGELGLLPSTLYADKLIF,TGTGCTCTTGGGGAACTAGGGCTTCTTCCTTCAACGCTCTACGCAGATAAACTCATCTTT
TRDJ1,-,TRDD3,TRDV1,CALGELPAGDQINWGIRGRYTDKLIF,TGTGCTCTTGGGGAACTGCCCGCCGGAGACCAGATTAACTGGGGGATACGCGGAAGGTACACCGATAAACTCATCTTT
TRDJ1,-,TRDD3,TRDV1,CALGDGCGEKTGGYWGDKLIF,TGTGCTCTTGGGGACGGGTGCGGTGAGAAAACTGGGGGATACTGGGGGGATAAACTCATCTTT
TRDJ1,-,-,TRDV1,CALGEPSAFSPWGCWTRLIF,TGTGCTCTTGGGGAACCCTCAGCCTTCTCACCCTGGGGATGCTGGACGCGGCTCATCTTT
TRDJ1,medium-sized,-,TRDV1,CALGEGGGSYTDKLIF,TGTGCTCTTGGGGAAGGTGGGGGCTCTTACACCGATAAACTCATCTTT
TRDJ1,-,-,TRDV1,CALCPTILGDPADKLIF,TGTGCTCTGTGTCCGACCATACTTGGGGATCCGGCCGATAAACTCATCTTT
TRDJ1,-,TRDD3,TRDV1,CALGVPRALPLLGDTSDKLIF,TGTGCTCTTGGGGTTCCGAGGGCCCTCCCGTTACTGGGGGATACATCCGATAAACTCATCTTT
TRDJ1,medium-sized,-,TRDV1,CALGRGLYTDKLIF,TGTGCTCTTGGACGGGGACTTTACACCGATAAACTCATCTTT
TRDJ1,medium-sized,-,TRDV1,CALGESSSLRSWGDTDKLIF,TGTGCTCTTGGGGAATCTTCCTCTCTTCGGTCCTGGGGAGACACCGATAAACTCATCTTT
TRDJ1,-,-,TRDV2,CAFEMASKLKLIF,TGTGCCTTTGAAATGGCCTCCAAGCTTAAACTCATCTTT
TRDJ2,few,TRDD3,TRDV1,CALGESGGTDTGDPGWSKLTAQLFF,TGTGCTCTTGGGGAATCAGGTGGTACGGATACTGGGGACCCTGGCTGGAGCAAATTGACAGCACAACTCTTCTTT
TRDJ1,medium-sized,-,TRDV1,CALGDILGTLTDKLIF,TGTGCTCTTGGGGACATCCTCGGGACTCTGACCGATAAACTCATCTTT
TRDJ1,-,-,TRDV1,CALGDPLTWSTISVLNTDKLIF,TGTGCTCTTGGGGATCCCCTAACCTGGAGTACCATTTCAGTACTCAACACCGATAAACTCATCTTT
TRDJ1,medium-sized,-,TRDV2,CACDPEGYKLIF,TGTGCCTGTGACCCAGAGGGTTATAAACTCATCTTT
TRDJ1,-,TRDD3,TRDV1,CALGGAFLGLLGDIPLYTDKLIF,TGTGCTCTTGGGGGCGCCTTCCTCGGTTTACTGGGGGATATCCCTTTGTACACCGATAAACTCATCTTT
TRDJ1,-,-,TRDV1,CALGDRPSQGRLLWWTDKLIF,TGTGCTCTTGGGGATCGGCCTTCACAAGGCCGCCTACTGTGGTGGACCGATAAACTCATCTTT
TRDJ1,medium-sized,TRDD3,TRDV1,CALGPPSYTLPTGGYRGRLIF,TGTGCTCTTGGGCCTCCTTCCTACACCCTCCCGACTGGGGGATACCGGGGTCGGCTCATCTTT
TRDJ1,medium-sized,TRDD3,TRDV1,CALGELWGIRAYTDKLIF,TGTGCTCTTGGGGAGCTATGGGGGATACGGGCGTACACCGATAAACTCATCTTT
TRDJ1,-,-,TRDV1,CALGEKSGAPYTDKLIF,TGTGCTCTTGGGGAAAAGTCTGGGGCCCCGTACACCGATAAACTCATCTTT
TRDJ1,-,TRDD2,TRDV1,CALGALQPTAFLLAHMGMRGTDKLIF,TGTGCTCTTGGTGCGCTTCAGCCCACCGCCTTCCTACTCGCTCACATGGGGATGAGGGGCACCGATAAACTCATCTTT
TRDJ1,-,-,TRDV1,CALGELEGGNLPGKLIF,TGTGCTCTTGGGGAACTGGAGGGTGGGAATCTCCCCGGTAAACTCATCTTT
TRDJ1,medium-sized,TRDD3,TRDV1,CALGEAGVFRFRTGGKYTDKLIF,TGTGCTCTTGGGGAAGCCGGCGTCTTCCGTTTCCGTACTGGGGGAAAGTACACCGATAAACTCATCTTT
TRDJ1,-,TRDD3,TRDV1,CALGVLARHWGMVIECTDKLIF,TGTGCTCTTGGGGTACTCGCCAGGCACTGGGGGATGGTGATCGAGTGCACCGATAAACTCATCTTT
TRDJ1,few,-,TRDV1,CALGEYPGLPSLGSPYTDKLIF,TGTGCTCTTGGGGAATACCCGGGCCTTCCTTCCCTGGGGAGCCCTTACACCGATAAACTCATCTTT
TRDJ1,medium-sized,TRDD3,TRDV1,CALGSPLYWGIGADKLIF,TGTGCTCTTGGTAGTCCTCTTTACTGGGGGATAGGGGCCGATAAACTCATCTTT
TRDJ1,-,TRDD2,TRDV1,CALGERAFLRVDFLKLIF,TGTGCTCTTGGGGAGCGGGCCTTCCTAAGGGTAGACTTTCTCAAACTCATCTTT
TRDJ2,-,TRDD2,TRDV1,CALGSPAFLSYFGSAPAQLFF,TGTGCTCTTGGGTCCCCGGCCTTCCTATCCTACTTTGGATCGGCGCCAGCACAACTCTTCTTT
TRDJ1,-,-,TRDV1,CALGEVRPPIVLIF,TGTGCTCTTGGGGAAGTTCGTCCCCCGATAGTACTCATCTTT
TRDJ1,few,-,TRDV1,CALGELKASVRDKLIF,TGTGCTCTTGGGGAACTGAAGGCTTCTGTGCGAGATAAACTCATCTTT
TRDJ1,-,-,TRDV1,CALGERELPRGPGVYTDKLIF,TGTGCTCTTGGGGAACGGGAACTCCCCCGGGGGCCGGGAGTGTACACCGATAAACTCATCTTT
TRDJ1,-,TRDD2,TRDV1,CALGVTAFLRDSFTDKLIF,TGTGCTCTTGGGGTTACGGCCTTCCTACGTGATTCATTTACCGATAAACTCATCTTT
TRDJ1,-,TRDD3,TRDV1,CALGAGGSSSLGDTPYTDKLIF,TGTGCTCTTGGGGCCGGGGGGTCTTCCTCCCTGGGGGATACGCCGTACACCGATAAACTCATCTTT
TRDJ1,-,-,TRDV1,CALGEKPLTSYLTGGGTDKLIF,TGTGCTCTTGGGGAAAAGCCCCTTACTTCCTACCTTACTGGGGGGGGCACCGATAAACTCATCTTT
TRDJ1,-,-,TRDV1,CALGDPTGTEPFTDKLIF,TGTGCTCTTGGAGATCCTACCGGGACTGAACCATTCACCGATAAACTCATCTTT
TRDJ2,-,-,TRDV1,CALGELRRTGPAQLFF,TGTGCTCTTGGGGAACTCAGACGTACTGGGCCAGCACAACTCTTCTTT
TRDJ1,few,TRDD3,TRDV1,CALGERCELPIPYWGKAGTDKLIF,TGTGCTCTTGGGGAAAGATGCGAGCTACCGATCCCTTACTGGGGGAAGGCGGGCACCGATAAACTCATCTTT
TRDJ1,medium-sized,-,TRDV1,CALGELPRIVHTDKLIF,TGTGCTCTTGGGGAACTACCGCGGATTGTTCACACCGATAAACTCATCTTT
TRDJ1,-,TRDD3,TRDV1,CALGELPGATSPSYWGYTDKLIF,TGTGCTCTTGGGGAACTTCCAGGGGCTACGTCTCCATCGTACTGGGGGTATACCGATAAACTCATCTTT
TRDJ1,-,-,TRDV1,CALGELDCVPGTDKLIF,TGTGCTCTTGGGGAACTAGATTGTGTTCCTGGCACCGATAAACTCATCTTT
TRDJ1,-,TRDD2,TRDV1,CALGDPAFLRAHPGLVDIRLNTDKLIF,TGTGCTCTTGGGGATCCTGCCTTCCTACGAGCCCATCCGGGACTGGTGGATATAAGGCTCAACACCGATAAACTCATCTTT
TRDJ1,few,-,TRDV1,CALGERHLAGGGGKLIF,TGTGCTCTTGGGGAACGGCATCTAGCCGGTGGAGGTGGTAAACTCATCTTT